This TCR beta chain was sequenced in a study of cytomegalovirus exposure and HLA in healthy donors. Overall study results and limits: Previously analyzed data showed that most TCR beta V segments were productive at a frequency of about 90% or about 30%.

Comment on this clone: Antigen specificity is unknown.

Amplification used 60 Vbeta primers and 13 Jbeta primers. Method: immunoSEQ multiplex PCR; TCRdb's copy keeps in-frame clones and lacks some. The sample yields some 130,000 clones, 77% seen once. V lost 1 base to trimming and J lost 13 bases, with 10 bases between them. The CDR3 runs 11 residues. Looked up from germline, CDR1 is SGHDT and CDR2 is YYEEEE. The specimen was PBMCs. The chain employs TRBV5-6 and TRBJ2-3, with TRBD1 as a possible D gene (5 bases). The receptor comes from a male donor in good health and CMV-seropositive. The CDR3: CASSLSTDKYF. The DNA for the CDR3 is TGTGCCAGCAGCTTGTCGACAGACAAGTATTTT.